Listed below are T cell receptor beta chains from one sample, sequenced in a study of blood T cell repertoires in COVID-19. The table came from immunoSEQ multiplex PCR; TCRdb's copy has only in-frame clones and leaves some out. The sample includes approximately 300,000 clones, about nine tenths of them seen just once. Source material: peripheral blood. Source of these receptors: a woman aged 25 to 39 with COVID-19, enrolled during active disease. The CDR3 runs from the conserved cysteine through the conserved F or W. Each record gives: CDR3 length, clone size, V gene, D gene, J gene, CDR3 DNA, CDR3 protein. The D gene is left open where the match is weak. Only part of the rows carry a size: once, few, many, or a class if the clone is expanded.

length: 16; size: once; V: TRBV2; D: TRBD2; J: TRBJ2-1; DNA: TGTGCCAGCCCTGGGACTAGCGGACTCTCCTACAATGAGCAGTTCTTC; CDR3: CASPGTSGLSYNEQFF
length: 14; size: .; V: TRBV6-5; D: TRBD1; J: TRBJ1-2; DNA: TGTGCCAGCAGAAAACTCAACAGGGGAGGCGGCTACACCTTC; CDR3: CASRKLNRGGGYTF
length: 15; size: .; V: TRBV11-3; D: TRBD2; J: TRBJ2-3; DNA: TGTGCCAGCAGCTTTGGGACTAGCCTCACAGATACGCAGTATTTT; CDR3: CASSFGTSLTDTQYF
length: 14; size: once; V: TRBV7-9; D: .; J: TRBJ2-1; DNA: TGTGCCAGCAGCCCCCGGGAGTCCTACAATGAGCAGTTCTTC; CDR3: CASSPRESYNEQFF
length: 15; size: .; V: TRBV5-5; D: .; J: TRBJ1-2; DNA: TGTGCCAGCAGCCCCGCCGGGGGTGATAACTATGGCTACACCTTC; CDR3: CASSPAGGDNYGYTF
length: 15; size: .; V: TRBV4-2; D: TRBD1; J: TRBJ2-7; DNA: TGTGCCAGCAGCCAAGACACAGGGGATACCTACGAGCAGTACTTC; CDR3: CASSQDTGDTYEQYF
length: 16; size: .; V: TRBV5-1; D: TRBD2; J: TRBJ2-7; DNA: TGCGCCAGCAGCTTGGGTAGCGGCGGGAGGACCTACGAGCAGTACTTC; CDR3: CASSLGSGGRTYEQYF
length: 12; size: .; V: TRBV28; D: .; J: TRBJ1-5; DNA: TGTGCCAGTAATTACGGTGATCAGCCCCAGCATTTT; CDR3: CASNYGDQPQHF
length: 15; size: .; V: TRBV11-3; D: .; J: TRBJ2-3; DNA: TGTGCCAGCAGCTTAGTTGGGAGCGGCACAGATACGCAGTATTTT; CDR3: CASSLVGSGTDTQYF
length: 11; size: .; V: TRBV29-1; D: .; J: TRBJ1-1; DNA: TGCAGCGCTCAGGCTGCCGGCGAAGCTTTCTTT; CDR3: CSAQAAGEAFF
length: 15; size: few; V: TRBV9; D: TRBD1; J: TRBJ2-2; DNA: TGTGCCAGCAGCGCCACGGGACAGCTCACCGGGGAGCTGTTTTTT; CDR3: CASSATGQLTGELFF
length: 15; size: .; V: TRBV5-4; D: TRBD2; J: TRBJ2-7; DNA: TGTGCCAGCAGCCCAGCGGGAGTGGAATCCTACGAGCAGTACTTC; CDR3: CASSPAGVESYEQYF
length: 15; size: .; V: TRBV28; D: TRBD2; J: TRBJ2-1; DNA: TGTGCCAGCAGTCAAGGACTAGCGGGAGGGTATGAGCAGTTCTTC; CDR3: CASSQGLAGGYEQFF
length: 17; size: .; V: TRBV6-2/TRBV6-3; D: TRBD1; J: TRBJ1-2; DNA: TGTGCCAGCAGTTACTCGACCCCCTTACAGGGGGCAAATGGCTACACCTTC; CDR3: CASSYSTPLQGANGYTF
length: 16; size: .; V: TRBV10-3; D: TRBD2; J: TRBJ2-1; DNA: TGTGCCATCAGTGAGTATTCTAGCGGGACCCACAATGAGCAGTTCTTC; CDR3: CAISEYSSGTHNEQFF
length: 15; size: .; V: TRBV19; D: .; J: TRBJ2-1; DNA: TGTGCCAGTAGCCCTCGGCTAGGCGAGACCAATGAGCAGTTCTTC; CDR3: CASSPRLGETNEQFF
length: 15; size: .; V: TRBV7-9; D: TRBD2; J: TRBJ2-3; DNA: TGTGCCAGCAGCCGGGGACTAGCGGGAGCAGATACGCAGTATTTT; CDR3: CASSRGLAGADTQYF
length: 14; size: .; V: TRBV7-9; D: TRBD1; J: TRBJ2-7; DNA: TGTGCCAGCAGCCGCGACAGGGGGACCTACGAGCAGTACTTC; CDR3: CASSRDRGTYEQYF
length: 14; size: .; V: TRBV29-1; D: TRBD1; J: TRBJ2-3; DNA: TGCAGCGTTGAAGATAGGGGGCTACAGTATACGCAGTATTTT; CDR3: CSVEDRGLQYTQYF
length: 14; size: .; V: TRBV7-2; D: .; J: TRBJ2-3; DNA: TGTGCCAGCAGCTCCTACTCCTCCACAGATACGCAGTATTTT; CDR3: CASSSYSSTDTQYF
length: 14; size: .; V: TRBV5-1; D: TRBD1; J: TRBJ1-1; DNA: TGCGCCAGCAGCCTAGGGACAGCTGGGGGTGAAGCTTTCTTT; CDR3: CASSLGTAGGEAFF
length: 13; size: .; V: TRBV5-5; D: .; J: TRBJ2-5; DNA: TGTGCCAGCAGCTCGGTCGGGGTAGAGACCCAGTACTTC; CDR3: CASSSVGVETQYF
length: 17; size: .; V: TRBV6-4; D: .; J: TRBJ1-1; DNA: TGTGCCAGCAGTGACTCCCGGAGGACAGCCTCAAGCACTGAAGCTTTCTTT; CDR3: CASSDSRRTASSTEAFF
length: 13; size: .; V: TRBV5-1; D: .; J: TRBJ2-1; DNA: TGCGCCAGCAGCTTGGCCGATCTAGCGCAGCAGTTCTTC; CDR3: CASSLADLAQQFF
length: 14; size: .; V: TRBV28; D: .; J: TRBJ1-3; DNA: TGTGCCAGCACTAAACAGGGCGGCGGAAACACCATATATTTT; CDR3: CASTKQGGGNTIYF
length: 15; size: .; V: TRBV7-6; D: .; J: TRBJ1-2; DNA: TGTGCCAGCAGCTTTCCAGGGGACGGTTACTATGGCTACACCTTC; CDR3: CASSFPGDGYYGYTF
length: 15; size: .; V: TRBV30; D: .; J: TRBJ1-6; DNA: TGTGCCTGGAACGGGTTTCCCTCCTATAATTCACCCCTCCACTTT; CDR3: CAWNGFPSYNSPLHF
length: 15; size: .; V: TRBV2; D: .; J: TRBJ1-1; DNA: TGTGCCAGCAGGGAAGGAACCCCCTACGCCGCTGAAGCTTTCTTT; CDR3: CASREGTPYAAEAFF
length: 11; size: .; V: TRBV20-1; D: .; J: TRBJ2-5; DNA: TGCAGTGGTTCCAGGGAAGAGACCCAGTACTTC; CDR3: CSGSREETQYF
length: 13; size: .; V: TRBV3-1/TRBV3-2; D: .; J: TRBJ1-1; DNA: TGTGCCAGCAGCCCTCCACAGAACACTGAAGCTTTCTTT; CDR3: CASSPPQNTEAFF
length: 13; size: .; V: TRBV12-3/TRBV12-4; D: TRBD2; J: TRBJ2-7; DNA: TGTGCCAGCAGTTTAGGGACTAGCGGCGAGCAGTACTTC; CDR3: CASSLGTSGEQYF
length: 16; size: .; V: TRBV4-1; D: TRBD2; J: TRBJ2-7; DNA: TGCGCCAGCAGCCGGACGATTAGCGGGGGGGCCTACGAGCAGTACTTC; CDR3: CASSRTISGGAYEQYF
length: 13; size: .; V: TRBV6-6; D: .; J: TRBJ1-4; DNA: TGTGCCAGCAGTTACAGGGGTGGAGAAAAACTGTTTTTT; CDR3: CASSYRGGEKLFF
length: 15; size: .; V: TRBV6-5; D: .; J: TRBJ1-5; DNA: TGTGCCAGCAGTTCCCTTACTAATAGCAATCAGCCCCAGCATTTT; CDR3: CASSSLTNSNQPQHF
length: 14; size: .; V: TRBV11-2; D: .; J: TRBJ2-7; DNA: TGTGCCAGCAGCTCACAAGGCCGGGGCTACGAGCAGTACTTC; CDR3: CASSSQGRGYEQYF
length: 14; size: .; V: TRBV30; D: TRBD1; J: TRBJ1-6; DNA: TGTGCCTGGAGTGAAGGACAGGGGGGATCACCCCTCCACTTT; CDR3: CAWSEGQGGSPLHF
length: 13; size: .; V: TRBV28; D: .; J: TRBJ2-7; DNA: TGTGCCAGCAGTCGTCTAGCCTCCTACGAGCAGTACTTC; CDR3: CASSRLASYEQYF